What follows are 12 T cell receptor beta chains derived from one specimen sequenced in a study of cytomegalovirus exposure and HLA in healthy donors. The PCR was carried out with 60 Vbeta primers and 13 Jbeta primers. Clones were read by immunoSEQ multiplex PCR, and TCRdb kept only the in-frame ones, dropping some. The profile shows some 150,000 clones, more than 70% of them singletons. Source material: PBMCs. The receptors come from a man in his sixties in good health and CMV-seronegative.

In its sample, this clone was seen once. The chain has TRBV6-1 and TRBJ2-5, with TRBD1 identical over 11 bases. Germline lookup yields CDR1 MNHNS and CDR2 SASEGT. The CDR3 covers 15 residues. The J segment lost 5 bases and the V segment lost 7 bases, leaving 9 bases of the junction unmatched. CDR3 coding DNA: TGTGCCAGCACCTGGGACAGGGGGGTAGGGGAGACCCAGTACTTC. This encodes CASTWDRGVGETQYF.

The table lists this clone with a few counts. This sequence joins TRBV5-1 and TRBJ2-6; D uncertain. The CDR3 has 15 amino acids. CDR1 is SGHRS, CDR2 YFSETQ, per germline. The ends were cut back, 3 bases at V and 0 bases at J, with 7 bases in the middle. The CDR3 nucleotides are TGCGCCAGCAGCTGGGCCCCCTCTGGGGCCAACGTCCTGACTTTC. This sequence encodes CASSWAPSGANVLTF.

The chain has TRBV4-1 and TRBJ2-5; TRBD1 agrees at 8 bases. The ends lost 1 base at V and 2 bases at J; junction bases unmatched: 3. The V gene's germline CDR1 is MGHRA and CDR2 YSYEKL. The CDR3 has 15 amino acids. CDR3 residues: CASSQVNRGQETQYF. CDR3 sequence (DNA): TGCGCCAGCAGCCAAGTAAACAGGGGGCAAGAGACCCAGTACTTC.

This clone was picked up one time. The chain carries TRBV29-1 and TRBJ2-1; tentatively, D is TRBD1 (5 bases). V gave up 6 bases and J gave up 0 bases, with 15 bases separating them. This CDR3 spans 15 amino acids. Germline CDR1 SQVTM, CDR2 ANQGSEA. DNA of the CDR3: TGCAGCGTGGTGACAGCGTGGGGCTCCTACAATGAGCAGTTCTTC. It yields the protein CSVVTAWGSYNEQFF.

This clone has a handful of counts. The chain carries TRBV7-2 and TRBJ2-4, with TRBD1 identical over 7 bases. Trimming at V came to 4 bases and at J to 2 bases, leaving 5 bases not matched to a gene. Germline CDR1 is SGHTA and CDR2 is FQGNSA. The CDR3 spans 15 residues. The CDR3 DNA follows: TGTGCCAGCAGCTCCCAGACAGGGTCCAAAAACATTCAGTACTTC. This gives the protein CASSSQTGSKNIQYF.

This clone was counted a single time. The chain carries TRBV29-1 and TRBJ1-1; a possible D gene is TRBD1 (5 bases). The CDR3 length is 18 residues. The V gene's germline CDR1 is SQVTM and CDR2 ANQGSEA. This chain's CDR3 is CLPLASGLNPKGRTEAFF. The CDR3 bases are TGCCTCCCCCTCGCCTCAGGGTTAAACCCTAAGGGGAGGACTGAAGCTTTCTTT.

This clone was recorded once. V is TRBV28 and J is TRBJ1-3; D may be TRBD1 (5 bases). The CDR3 has 16 amino acids. In germline, CDR1 is MDHEN, CDR2 SYDVKM. Trimming left V 5 bases short and J 2 bases short, with 16 bases between. For the CDR3, the DNA is TGTGCCAGCAGTGGCGCCTGGGCAGGGACTGGAAACACCATATATTTT. Its translation: CASSGAWAGTGNTIYF.

The chain joins TRBV28 to TRBJ2-3; 8 positions match TRBD1. Trimming at V came to 0 bases and at J to 5 bases, leaving 7 bases not matched to a gene. CDR1 and CDR2 from the germline V gene are MDHEN and SYDVKM. The CDR3 covers 16 residues. The DNA of the CDR3 is TGTGCCAGCAGTTTATGGCAGGGGGCAGGTAAAGATACGCAGTATTTT. Its protein product is CASSLWQGAGKDTQYF.

The chain carries TRBV6-6 and TRBJ2-3; 14 bases are a match to TRBD2. Germline-derived CDR1 and CDR2 are MNHNY and SVGAGI (reference sequence). The CDR3 runs to 15 residues. Unmatched junction bases numbered 5, after V lost 6 bases and J lost 6 bases. CDR3 sequence (DNA): TGTGCCAGCAGCCAGCGGACTAGCGGGGGGGATACGCAGTATTTT. Its translation is CASSQRTSGGDTQYF.

The rearrangement links TRBV18 to TRBJ2-7, with TRBD2 identical over 12 bases. V shed 5 bases and J 2 bases; nucleotides not matched to a gene: 4. The CDR3 is 15 amino acids. Germline V gives CDR1 KGHSH, CDR2 LQKENI. CDR3: CASSSGLAGPYEQYF. The DNA for the CDR3 is TGTGCCAGCTCATCCGGACTAGCGGGGCCCTACGAGCAGTACTTC.

Details on this clone: Within the sample, other DNA sequences also encode this same CDR3. The chain is built from TRBV5-1 and TRBJ1-1; D is unresolved. In germline, CDR1 is SGHRS, CDR2 YFSETQ. V was trimmed by 0 bases and J by 1 base, leaving 4 bases between them. The CDR3 is made up of 13 amino acids. CDR3 DNA: TGCGCCAGCAGCTTGGATCGGAACACTGAAGCTTTCTTT. Its protein product is CASSLDRNTEAFF.

This sequence joins TRBV4-3 and TRBJ1-5; D perhaps matches TRBD1 (5 bases). Deletions cut 2 bases from V and 5 bases from J, with 16 bases between. This CDR3 is 16 amino acids long. Germline V gene sequence: CDR1 LGHNA, CDR2 YSLEER. DNA for the CDR3: TGCGCCAGCAGCCAATCTTTCACGGGACTTTATCAGCCCCAGCATTTT. This encodes CASSQSFTGLYQPQHF.